These T cell receptor beta chains were read from a single sample in a study of T cell responses to AZD1222 COVID-19 vaccine. Clones were sequenced by immunoSEQ multiplex PCR, and TCRdb holds only the in-frame ones, with some missing. Of 86,000 or so clones listed, 85% to 90% are singletons. This specimen was peripheral blood, taken 28 days after the second AZD1222 dose. All receptors derive from an adult who received the AZD1222 COVID-19 vaccine. Both conserved end residues are part of each CDR3. The order of the fields is CDR3 protein, CDR3 DNA, clone size, D gene, J gene, V gene. A D gene is named only where the DNA matches it firmly. The size of a clone is reported for some rows only, either as once, few or many, or as a class for expanded clones.

CAGRSWNEQFF,TGTGCTGGGAGGAGTTGGAATGAGCAGTTCTTC,.,.,TRBJ2-1,TRBV30
CARSLEDRGNGGQETQYF,TGTGCCAGAAGCTTGGAGGACAGGGGGAACGGGGGACAAGAGACCCAGTACTTC,.,TRBD1,TRBJ2-5,TRBV5-3
CAWSPRLSNQPQHF,TGTGCCTGGAGCCCTCGTTTAAGCAATCAGCCCCAGCATTTT,.,.,TRBJ1-5,TRBV30
CASSTRVGGANVLTF,TGTGCCAGCAGTACCAGGGTTGGTGGGGCCAACGTCCTGACTTTC,.,.,TRBJ2-6,TRBV6-5
CASSLNPRDTEAFF,TGCGCCAGCAGCTTAAACCCCAGGGACACTGAAGCTTTCTTT,.,.,TRBJ1-1,TRBV5-1
CASSEVVAPNEQFF,TGTGCCAGCAGTGAAGTGGTCGCCCCCAATGAGCAGTTCTTC,.,.,TRBJ2-1,TRBV6-1
CASSLDGGKYGYTF,TGTGCCAGCAGCTTAGACGGGGGCAAGTACGGCTACACCTTC,.,.,TRBJ1-2,TRBV7-6
CASSMETRTTDSYEQYF,TGTGCCAGTAGTATGGAAACACGGACAACGGATTCCTACGAGCAGTACTTC,.,.,TRBJ2-7,TRBV19
CASSIRGDSSSQPQHF,TGTGCCAGCAGCATTAGGGGGGACAGCTCGAGTCAGCCCCAGCATTTT,.,TRBD1,TRBJ1-5,TRBV5-5
CASSEASTGSDVAKNIQYF,TGTGCCAGCAGTGAAGCCTCCACCGGGTCAGATGTAGCCAAAAACATTCAGTACTTC,.,.,TRBJ2-4,TRBV6-1
CASSAPGLPLHF,TGCGCCAGCTCAGCCCCCGGACTGCCCCTCCACTTT,.,.,TRBJ1-6,TRBV10-1
CASSQSAPGAGELFF,TGCGCCAGCAGCCAAAGTGCGCCGGGGGCCGGGGAGCTGTTTTTT,.,.,TRBJ2-2,TRBV4-1
CASTQGAYGYTF,TGTGCCAGCACCCAGGGTGCCTATGGCTACACCTTC,.,.,TRBJ1-2,TRBV28
CASLDEDKPYEQYF,TGCGCCAGCCTCGACGAGGACAAGCCCTACGAGCAGTACTTC,.,.,TRBJ2-7,TRBV10-2
CASIPRNQPQHF,TGTGCCAGCATCCCGAGGAATCAGCCCCAGCATTTT,.,.,TRBJ1-5,TRBV6-5
CASSIPFGQLLYNEQFF,TGTGCCAGCAGTATACCTTTCGGACAGCTTTTATACAATGAGCAGTTCTTC,.,.,TRBJ2-1,TRBV28
CASSFFAGVYNEQFF,TGTGCCAGCAGCTTCTTCGCGGGGGTCTACAATGAGCAGTTCTTC,.,TRBD2,TRBJ2-1,TRBV5-6
CASRNRDRGNYGYTF,TGTGCCAGCAGAAACCGGGACAGGGGCAACTATGGCTACACCTTC,.,TRBD1,TRBJ1-2,TRBV6-5
CASSLGGTRDRNEQFF,TGTGCCAGCAGCTTAGGTGGGACCCGGGACCGCAATGAGCAGTTCTTC,.,.,TRBJ2-1,TRBV7-2
CAISAGLVRNEQYF,TGTGCCATCAGCGCGGGACTAGTGCGCAACGAGCAGTACTTC,once,TRBD2,TRBJ2-7,TRBV10-3
CASSETPRELFF,TGTGCCAGCAGCGAAACCCCGCGGGAGCTGTTTTTT,.,.,TRBJ2-2,TRBV7-2
CASSSPPEYNEQFF,TGTGCCAGTAGTTCCCCCCCGGAGTACAATGAGCAGTTCTTC,once,.,TRBJ2-1,TRBV19
CASSGTHFGEAFF,TGTGCCAGCAGCGGGACACACTTCGGTGAAGCTTTCTTT,.,.,TRBJ1-1,TRBV2
CASRWGSEAFF,TGTGCCAGCAGGTGGGGATCTGAAGCTTTCTTT,.,.,TRBJ1-1,TRBV2
CASSFGQAHSGNTIYF,TGTGCCAGCAGCTTCGGACAGGCCCACTCTGGAAACACCATATATTTT,.,TRBD1,TRBJ1-3,TRBV7-2
CASSFGGLAGDEQFF,TGTGCCAGCAGCTTCGGCGGACTAGCGGGAGACGAGCAGTTCTTC,.,TRBD2,TRBJ2-1,TRBV9
CASSLSDRGGLAGGPHNEQFF,TGTGCCAGCAGTTTATCGGACAGGGGGGGACTAGCGGGAGGGCCCCACAATGAGCAGTTCTTC,.,TRBD2,TRBJ2-1,TRBV27
CASSVRLVLDTQYF,TGTGCCAGTAGTGTTCGACTAGTGTTAGATACGCAGTATTTT,.,.,TRBJ2-3,TRBV19
CATILAGGDEQYF,TGTGCCACCATCTTAGCGGGGGGCGACGAGCAGTACTTC,.,TRBD2,TRBJ2-7,TRBV7-9
CASSRARRDRVGRQPQHF,TGTGCCAGCAGCCGCGCTCGAAGGGACAGGGTAGGCCGTCAGCCCCAGCATTTT,.,TRBD1,TRBJ1-5,TRBV7-4
CASRELGTGGDEQFF,TGCGCCAGCAGGGAGCTCGGGACAGGGGGCGATGAGCAGTTCTTC,.,TRBD1,TRBJ2-1,TRBV5-1
CAISESSREETQYF,TGTGCCATCAGTGAGTCATCCAGGGAAGAGACCCAGTACTTC,.,.,TRBJ2-5,TRBV10-3
CASSLERTGRYSYEQYF,TGTGCCAGCAGCTTAGAGAGGACAGGCCGTTACTCCTACGAGCAGTACTTC,.,TRBD1,TRBJ2-7,TRBV7-9
CASSLDRATGELFF,TGTGCCAGCAGCCTCGACAGGGCCACCGGGGAGCTGTTTTTT,.,TRBD1,TRBJ2-2,TRBV3-1/TRBV3-2
CASSSLLRRRANTEAFF,TGTGCCAGCAGCAGCCTGCTCCGACGGCGAGCGAACACTGAAGCTTTCTTT,few,.,TRBJ1-1,TRBV28
CASSLQGAPSYEQYF,TGTGCCAGCAGCCTGCAGGGGGCCCCCTCCTACGAGCAGTACTTC,.,TRBD1,TRBJ2-7,TRBV28
CASSMREEKLFF,TGTGCCAGTAGTATGCGGGAGGAAAAACTGTTTTTT,.,.,TRBJ1-4,TRBV19
CASSELTGLPAGNTEAFF,TGCGCCAGCAGTGAGTTGACAGGCCTACCGGCAGGGAACACTGAAGCTTTCTTT,.,.,TRBJ1-1,TRBV10-2
CASSARAYNEQFF,TGCGCCAGCAGTGCACGGGCATACAATGAGCAGTTCTTC,.,.,TRBJ2-1,TRBV10-1
CASSLGQGLAKNIQYF,TGTGCCAGCAGCTTAGGGCAGGGGCTAGCCAAAAACATTCAGTACTTC,.,.,TRBJ2-4,TRBV7-2
CAWDRGNTEAFF,TGTGCCTGGGACAGGGGGAACACTGAAGCTTTCTTT,.,TRBD1,TRBJ1-1,TRBV30
CASSKAGTGGRSEQYF,TGTGCCAGCAGTAAGGCCGGGACAGGGGGACGCAGCGAGCAGTACTTC,once,TRBD1,TRBJ2-7,TRBV6-2/TRBV6-3
CASSPSGHSLSGANVLTF,TGTGCCAGCAGTCCATCGGGACATAGTCTCTCTGGGGCCAACGTCCTGACTTTC,.,.,TRBJ2-6,TRBV28
CASSPGQGRAGANVLTF,TGTGCCAGCAGCCCCGGCCAGGGGAGGGCTGGGGCCAACGTCCTGACTTTC,.,.,TRBJ2-6,TRBV6-4
CASSFNGAYGYTF,TGTGCCAGCAGTTTTAATGGGGCGTATGGCTACACCTTC,.,.,TRBJ1-2,TRBV12-3/TRBV12-4
CASSLLPGGGREKDTQYF,TGTGCCAGCAGTCTCCTCCCAGGTGGCGGGAGGGAGAAAGATACGCAGTATTTT,.,TRBD2,TRBJ2-3,TRBV7-9
CASSQASTGGPYEQYF,TGCGCCAGCAGCCAAGCCTCGACAGGGGGTCCCTACGAGCAGTACTTC,.,TRBD1,TRBJ2-7,TRBV4-1
CASSPWTSGRLQETQYF,TGTGCCAGCAGTCCCTGGACTAGCGGGAGGCTCCAAGAGACCCAGTACTTC,.,TRBD2,TRBJ2-5,TRBV27
CASSGGNNKTSTDTQYF,TGCGCCAGCAGTGGGGGTAACAATAAAACTAGCACAGATACGCAGTATTTT,.,.,TRBJ2-3,TRBV10-2
CASSLEGGYNEQFF,TGTGCCAGCAGTTTAGAGGGGGGCTACAATGAGCAGTTCTTC,.,.,TRBJ2-1,TRBV27